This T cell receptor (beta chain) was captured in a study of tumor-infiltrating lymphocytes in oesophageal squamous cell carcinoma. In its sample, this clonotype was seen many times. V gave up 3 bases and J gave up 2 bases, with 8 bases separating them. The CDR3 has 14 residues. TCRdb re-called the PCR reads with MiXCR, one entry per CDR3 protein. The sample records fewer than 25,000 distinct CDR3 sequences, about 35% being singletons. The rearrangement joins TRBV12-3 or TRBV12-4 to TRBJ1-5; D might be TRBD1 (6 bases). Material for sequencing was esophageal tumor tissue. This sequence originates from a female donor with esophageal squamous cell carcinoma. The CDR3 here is CASSLGAGNQPQHF. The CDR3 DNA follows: TGTGCCAGCAGTTTGGGGGCTGGCAATCAGCCCCAGCATTTT.